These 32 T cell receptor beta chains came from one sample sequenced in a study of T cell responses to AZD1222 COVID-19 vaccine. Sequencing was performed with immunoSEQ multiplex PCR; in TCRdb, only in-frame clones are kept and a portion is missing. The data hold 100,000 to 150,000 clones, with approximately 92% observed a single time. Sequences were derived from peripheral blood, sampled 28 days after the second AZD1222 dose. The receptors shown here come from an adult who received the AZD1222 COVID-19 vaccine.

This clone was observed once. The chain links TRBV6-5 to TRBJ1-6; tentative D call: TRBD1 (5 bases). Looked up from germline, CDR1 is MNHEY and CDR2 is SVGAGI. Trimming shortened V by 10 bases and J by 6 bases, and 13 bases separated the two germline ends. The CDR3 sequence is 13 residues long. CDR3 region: CATHRGPNSPLHF. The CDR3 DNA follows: TGTGCCACTCATCGGGGCCCTAATTCACCCCTCCACTTT.

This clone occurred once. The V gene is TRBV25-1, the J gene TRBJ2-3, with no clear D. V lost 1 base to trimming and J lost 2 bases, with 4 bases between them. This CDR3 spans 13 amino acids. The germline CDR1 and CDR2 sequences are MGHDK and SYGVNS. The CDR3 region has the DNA TGTGCCAGCAGTGAATTCAACACAGATACGCAGTATTTT. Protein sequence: CASSEFNTDTQYF.

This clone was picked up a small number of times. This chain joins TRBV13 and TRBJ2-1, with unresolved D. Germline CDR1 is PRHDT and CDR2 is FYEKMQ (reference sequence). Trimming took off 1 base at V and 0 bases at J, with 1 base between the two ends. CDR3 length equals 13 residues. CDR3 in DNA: TGTGCCAGCAGCTTAGACTCCTACAATGAGCAGTTCTTC. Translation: CASSLDSYNEQFF. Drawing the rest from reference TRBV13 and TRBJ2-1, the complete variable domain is AAGVIQSPRHLIKEKRETATLKCYPIPRHDTVYWYQQGPGQDPQFLISFYEKMQSDKGSIPDRFSAQQFSDYHSELNMSSLELGDSALYFCASSLDSYNEQFFGPGTRLTVL.

The CDR3 loop reads CASSPRQSIYGYTF. In DNA, the CDR3 is TGTGCCAGCAGCCCCCGACAGTCCATCTATGGCTACACCTTC. This chain uses TRBV9 with TRBJ1-2; D might be TRBD1 (5 bases). The CDR3 runs to 14 residues. From germline, CDR1 is SGDLS and CDR2 YYNGEE. Trimming stripped 4 bases from V and 4 bases from J, with 14 bases between.

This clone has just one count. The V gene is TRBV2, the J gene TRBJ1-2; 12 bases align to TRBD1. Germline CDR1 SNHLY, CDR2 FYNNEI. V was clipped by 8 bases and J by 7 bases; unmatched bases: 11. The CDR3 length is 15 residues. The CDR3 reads CASSREGQGASGYTF. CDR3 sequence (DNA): TGTGCCAGCTCCAGAGAGGGACAGGGGGCTTCTGGCTACACCTTC.

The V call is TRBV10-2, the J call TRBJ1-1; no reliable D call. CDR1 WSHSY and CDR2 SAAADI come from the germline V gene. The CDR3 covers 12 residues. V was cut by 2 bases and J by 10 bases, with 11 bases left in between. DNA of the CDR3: TGCGCCAGCAGTGAGGGCCCGACCCCAGCTTTCTTT. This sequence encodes CASSEGPTPAFF.

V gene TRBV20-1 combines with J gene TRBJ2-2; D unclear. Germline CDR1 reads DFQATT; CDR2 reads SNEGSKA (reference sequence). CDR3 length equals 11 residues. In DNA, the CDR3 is TGCGGATGGGTGTTAAGGGGGGAGCTGTTTTTT. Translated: CGWVLRGELFF.

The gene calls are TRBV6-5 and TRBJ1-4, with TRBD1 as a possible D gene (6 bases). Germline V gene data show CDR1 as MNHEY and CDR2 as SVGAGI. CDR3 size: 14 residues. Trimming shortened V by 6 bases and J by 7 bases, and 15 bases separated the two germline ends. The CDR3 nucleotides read TGTGCCAGCAGCCGACGGATCAGGGGTGAAAAACTGTTTTTT. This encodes CASSRRIRGEKLFF.

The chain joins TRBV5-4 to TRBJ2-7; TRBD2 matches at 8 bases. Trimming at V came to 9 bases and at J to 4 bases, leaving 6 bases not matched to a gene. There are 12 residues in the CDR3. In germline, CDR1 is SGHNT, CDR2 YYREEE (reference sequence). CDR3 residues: CATSGGGYEQYF. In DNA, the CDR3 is TGTGCCACCTCGGGGGGGGGTTACGAGCAGTACTTC.

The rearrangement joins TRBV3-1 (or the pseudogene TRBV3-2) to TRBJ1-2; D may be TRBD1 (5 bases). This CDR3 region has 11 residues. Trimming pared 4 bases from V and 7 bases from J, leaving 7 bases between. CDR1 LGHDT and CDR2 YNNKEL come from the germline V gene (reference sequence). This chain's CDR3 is CASSLGGGYTF. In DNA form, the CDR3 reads TGTGCCAGCAGCCTTGGGGGTGGCTACACCTTC.

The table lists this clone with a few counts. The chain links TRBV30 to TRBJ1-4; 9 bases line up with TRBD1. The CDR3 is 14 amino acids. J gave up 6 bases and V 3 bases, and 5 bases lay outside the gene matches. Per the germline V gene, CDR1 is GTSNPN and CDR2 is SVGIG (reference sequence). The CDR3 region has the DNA TGTGCCTGGAGAACCGGACAGGGGTATGAAAAACTGTTTTTT. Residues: CAWRTGQGYEKLFF.

CDR3 DNA: TGCAGTGCTGGTGATCGGTACGATCAGCCCCAGCATTTT. Encoded protein: CSAGDRYDQPQHF. The chain links TRBV20-1 to TRBJ1-5, with D unresolved. CDR3 length: 13 amino acids. Trimming stripped 5 bases from V and 5 bases from J, with 13 bases between. Germline CDR1 reads DFQATT; CDR2 reads SNEGSKA (reference sequence).

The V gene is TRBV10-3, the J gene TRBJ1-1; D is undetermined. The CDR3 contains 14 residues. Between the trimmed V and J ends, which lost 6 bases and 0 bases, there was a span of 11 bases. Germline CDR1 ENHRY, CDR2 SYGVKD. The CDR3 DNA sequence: TGTGCCATCAGACAGACTTCCATGAACACTGAAGCTTTCTTT. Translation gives CAIRQTSMNTEAFF.

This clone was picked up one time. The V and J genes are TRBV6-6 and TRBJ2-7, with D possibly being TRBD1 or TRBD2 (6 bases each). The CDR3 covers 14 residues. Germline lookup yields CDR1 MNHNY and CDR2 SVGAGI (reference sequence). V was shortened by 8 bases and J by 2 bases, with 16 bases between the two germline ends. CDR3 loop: CASRGQGPTYEQYF. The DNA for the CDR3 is TGTGCCAGCCGGGGGCAGGGCCCAACCTACGAGCAGTACTTC.

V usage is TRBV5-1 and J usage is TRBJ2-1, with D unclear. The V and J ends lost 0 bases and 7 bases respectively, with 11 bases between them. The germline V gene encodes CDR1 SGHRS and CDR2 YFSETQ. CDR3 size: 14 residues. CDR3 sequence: CASSLVTHSNEQFF. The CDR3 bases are TGCGCCAGCAGCTTGGTAACTCATTCGAATGAGCAGTTCTTC.

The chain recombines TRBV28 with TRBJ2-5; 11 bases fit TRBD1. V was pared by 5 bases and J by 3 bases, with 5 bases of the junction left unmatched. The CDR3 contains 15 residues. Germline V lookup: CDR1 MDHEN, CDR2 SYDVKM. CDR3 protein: CASSPGQGAEETQYF. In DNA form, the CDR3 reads TGTGCCAGCAGTCCCGGACAGGGGGCTGAAGAGACCCAGTACTTC.

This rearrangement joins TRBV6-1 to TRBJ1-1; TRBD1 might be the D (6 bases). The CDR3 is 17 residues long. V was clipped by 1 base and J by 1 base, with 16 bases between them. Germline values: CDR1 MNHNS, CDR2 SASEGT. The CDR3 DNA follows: TGTGCCAGCAGTGAAGGGGGGCAGGTCAAGGGGAACACTGAAGCTTTCTTT. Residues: CASSEGGQVKGNTEAFF.

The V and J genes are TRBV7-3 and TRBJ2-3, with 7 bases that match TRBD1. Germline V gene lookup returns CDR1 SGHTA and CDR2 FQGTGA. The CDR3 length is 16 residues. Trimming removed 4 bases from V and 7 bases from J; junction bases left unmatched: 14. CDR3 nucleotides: TGTGCCAGCAGCTCGCCCCCGGGACAGTCCCAATATACGCAGTATTTT. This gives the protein CASSSPPGQSQYTQYF. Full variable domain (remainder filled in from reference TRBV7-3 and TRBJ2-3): GAGVSQTPSNKVTEKGKYVELRCDPISGHTALYWYRQSLGQGPEFLIYFQGTGAADDSGLPNDRFFAVRPEGSVSTLKIQRTERGDSAVYLCASSSPPGQSQYTQYFGPGTRLTVL.

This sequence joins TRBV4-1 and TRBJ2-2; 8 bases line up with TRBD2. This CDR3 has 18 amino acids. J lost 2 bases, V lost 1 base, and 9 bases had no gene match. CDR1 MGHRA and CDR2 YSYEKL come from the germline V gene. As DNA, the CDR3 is TGCGCCAGCAGCCAAGTTCACGGGGGGGGCCCAAACACCGGGGAGCTGTTTTTT. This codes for CASSQVHGGGPNTGELFF.

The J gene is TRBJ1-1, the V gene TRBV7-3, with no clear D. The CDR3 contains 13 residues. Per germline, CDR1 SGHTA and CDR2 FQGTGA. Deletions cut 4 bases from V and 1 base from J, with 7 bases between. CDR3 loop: CASSSTGNTEAFF. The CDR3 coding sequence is TGTGCCAGCAGCTCGACGGGGAACACTGAAGCTTTCTTT.

CDR3 sequence: CASSLGPKNTEAFF. The CDR3 region has the DNA TGTGCCAGCAGCTTGGGACCCAAGAACACTGAAGCTTTCTTT. This chain joins TRBV5-6 and TRBJ1-1, with D hard to call. The CDR3 has 14 amino acids. Deletions cut 0 bases from V and 1 base from J, with 7 bases between. Germline V lookup: CDR1 SGHDT, CDR2 YYEEEE.

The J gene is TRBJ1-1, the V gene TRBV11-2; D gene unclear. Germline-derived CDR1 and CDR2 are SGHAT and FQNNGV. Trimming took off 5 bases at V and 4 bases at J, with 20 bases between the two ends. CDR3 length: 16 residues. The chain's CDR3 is CASSPAAAWEGTEAFF. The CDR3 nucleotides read TGTGCCAGCAGCCCAGCAGCGGCCTGGGAGGGCACTGAAGCTTTCTTT.

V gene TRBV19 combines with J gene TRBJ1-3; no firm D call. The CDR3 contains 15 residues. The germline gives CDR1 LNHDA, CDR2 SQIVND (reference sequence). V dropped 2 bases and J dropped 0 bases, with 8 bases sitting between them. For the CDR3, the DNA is TGTGCCAGTAGTATATTTGGGCTCTCTGGAAACACCATATATTTT. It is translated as CASSIFGLSGNTIYF.

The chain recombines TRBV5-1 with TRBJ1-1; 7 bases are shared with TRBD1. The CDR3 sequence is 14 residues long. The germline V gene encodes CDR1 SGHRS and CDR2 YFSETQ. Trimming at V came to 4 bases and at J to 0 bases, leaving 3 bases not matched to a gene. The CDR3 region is CASSPGQVNTEAFF. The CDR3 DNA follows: TGCGCCAGCAGCCCCGGACAGGTGAACACTGAAGCTTTCTTT.

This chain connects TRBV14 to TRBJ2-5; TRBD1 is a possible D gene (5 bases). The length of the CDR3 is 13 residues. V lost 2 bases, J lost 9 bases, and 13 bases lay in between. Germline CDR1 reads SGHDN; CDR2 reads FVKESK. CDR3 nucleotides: TGTGCCAGCAGCCAAATAAGACAGAGCCCCCAGTACTTC. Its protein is CASSQIRQSPQYF.

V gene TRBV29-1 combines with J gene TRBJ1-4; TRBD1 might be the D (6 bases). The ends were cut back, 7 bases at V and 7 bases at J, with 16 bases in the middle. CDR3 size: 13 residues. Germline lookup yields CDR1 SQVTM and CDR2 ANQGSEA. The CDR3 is CSAGREGGEKLFF. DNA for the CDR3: TGCAGCGCCGGCAGGGAGGGGGGTGAAAAACTGTTTTTT.

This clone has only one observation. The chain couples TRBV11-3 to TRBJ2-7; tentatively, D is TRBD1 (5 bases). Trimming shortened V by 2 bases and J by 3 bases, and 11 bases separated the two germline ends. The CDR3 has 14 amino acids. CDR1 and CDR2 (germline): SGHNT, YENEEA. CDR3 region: CASSLFQGLYEQYF. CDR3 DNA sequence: TGTGCCAGCAGCTTATTTCAGGGTCTCTACGAGCAGTACTTC.

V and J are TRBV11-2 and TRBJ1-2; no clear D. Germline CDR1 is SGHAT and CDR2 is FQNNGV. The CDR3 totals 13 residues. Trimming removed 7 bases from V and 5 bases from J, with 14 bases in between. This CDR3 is CASTYGPLYGYTF. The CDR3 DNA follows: TGTGCCAGCACCTACGGGCCTCTATATGGCTACACCTTC.

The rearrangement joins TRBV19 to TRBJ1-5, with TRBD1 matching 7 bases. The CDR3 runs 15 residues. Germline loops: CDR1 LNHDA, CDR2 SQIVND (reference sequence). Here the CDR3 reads CATSDRANGNQPQHF. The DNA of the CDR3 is TGTGCGACGTCAGACAGGGCCAACGGCAATCAGCCCCAGCATTTT.

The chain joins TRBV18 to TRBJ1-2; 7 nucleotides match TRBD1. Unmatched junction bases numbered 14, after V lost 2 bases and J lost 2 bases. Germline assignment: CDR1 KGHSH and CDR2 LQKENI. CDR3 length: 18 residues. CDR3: CASSPRDSLSGYNYGYTF. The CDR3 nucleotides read TGTGCCAGCTCACCAAGGGACAGCCTTTCGGGGTACAACTATGGCTACACCTTC.

The CDR3 region has the DNA TGTGCCAGCAGTTTATCGGGTGCAGTCGTTACGCAGTATTTT. Translated, it gives CASSLSGAVVTQYF. V and J are TRBV27 and TRBJ2-3; D ambiguous. V lost 0 bases and J 8 bases, leaving 12 bases between the germline ends. Germline-derived CDR1 and CDR2 are MNHEY and SMNVEV (reference sequence). The CDR3 has 14 residues.

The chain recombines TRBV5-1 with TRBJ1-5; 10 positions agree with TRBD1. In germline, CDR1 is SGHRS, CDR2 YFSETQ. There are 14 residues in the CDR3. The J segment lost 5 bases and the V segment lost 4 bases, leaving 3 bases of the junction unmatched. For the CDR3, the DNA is TGCGCCAGCAGCATAGGGACAGGGGATCAGCCCCAGCATTTT. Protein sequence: CASSIGTGDQPQHF.